This T cell receptor (beta chain) was captured by sequencing in a study of a mutant IDH1 vaccine in newly diagnosed glioma. The germline V gene has CDR1 MNHEY and CDR2 SVGAGI. This CDR3 is built from 15 residues. V lost 5 bases and J lost 5; bases outside the gene matches: 6. In the case of this clone: Its antigen is not known.

The protocol was immunoSEQ multiplex PCR, while the TCRdb copy is restricted to in-frame clones and leaves out a portion. The sample yields approximately 61,000 clones, under 90% seen once. Time point denoted: week 11, during vaccination. A single vaccine dose contained 300 ug of mutant IDH1 20-mer peptide, and topical imiquimod was used with it. This chain uses TRBV6-5 with TRBJ1-5; 10 bases agree with TRBD1. This sequence was found in a man aged 45-60 years with glioma. The source was PBMCs, collected from a glioma patient whose treatment included an IDH1 peptide vaccine. The CDR3 DNA follows: TGTGCCAGCAGTATCGGGACAGGGGAACATCAGCCCCAGCATTTT. It codes for CASSIGTGEHQPQHF.